This is a list of T cell receptor beta chains from one sample in a study of T-cell reconstitution after alpha-beta-depleted transplantation in children. TCRdb reanalysed the PCR reads using MiXCR and keeps one entry per CDR3 protein. The sample lists 330,000 or so distinct CDR3 sequences; over 7.5% were seen once. The input for sequencing was peripheral blood, taken 360 days after TCRalphabeta/CD19-depleted stem cell transplant. All receptors derive from a female patient aged 2 to 10 who had a stem cell transplant for Fanconi anemia, so the T cells may come from the graft donor. Both conserved end residues are part of each CDR3. Each record gives: V gene, CDR3 protein.

v_call: TRBV6-2/TRBV6-3
cdr3_aa: CATYHPDRDFFYGYTF

v_call: TRBV28
cdr3_aa: CASRYSGSTDTQYF

v_call: TRBV13
cdr3_aa: CASSLRGSDQPQHF

v_call: TRBV5-1
cdr3_aa: CASSLASRAKYNEQFF

v_call: TRBV6-2/TRBV6-3
cdr3_aa: CASDRGALYNEQFF

v_call: TRBV28
cdr3_aa: CASSSLAGEGDTQYF

v_call: TRBV5-1
cdr3_aa: CASSLARGGGYTF

v_call: TRBV5-1
cdr3_aa: CASSSGQLANYGYTF

v_call: TRBV6-5
cdr3_aa: CASSRSRDRTYEQYF

v_call: TRBV27
cdr3_aa: CASRVTSGRPYEQYF

v_call: TRBV2
cdr3_aa: CASSTSRGQTEAFF

v_call: TRBV5-1
cdr3_aa: CASSSDVGTNEKLFF

v_call: TRBV27
cdr3_aa: CASSSPGRGYTF

v_call: TRBV4-3
cdr3_aa: CASSQLAGGESEKLFF

v_call: TRBV21-1
cdr3_aa: CASSKKKQPGLAGDSYEQYF

v_call: TRBV2
cdr3_aa: CATPGTVRTEAFF

v_call: TRBV27
cdr3_aa: CASSLFTGADEQYF

v_call: TRBV5-5
cdr3_aa: CASSYLYKTNTEAFF

v_call: TRBV6-5
cdr3_aa: CASSYSAGGVIQYF

v_call: TRBV9
cdr3_aa: CASSPQAPSGSYSYNEQFF

v_call: TRBV27
cdr3_aa: CASSFSPGQSTSSNQPQHF

v_call: TRBV20-1
cdr3_aa: CSAMGPNNEKLFF

v_call: TRBV20-1
cdr3_aa: CSARDSLTDTQYF

v_call: TRBV2
cdr3_aa: CASSENPGGGPNQLAKNIQYF

v_call: TRBV5-1
cdr3_aa: CASSLAPTGSGANVLTF

v_call: TRBV6-5
cdr3_aa: CASRREFEQFF

v_call: TRBV28
cdr3_aa: CASLPSRAPGEKLFF

v_call: TRBV6-5
cdr3_aa: CASSSGTSFNEQFF

v_call: TRBV28
cdr3_aa: CASSLAGGSNTGELFF

v_call: TRBV7-9
cdr3_aa: CASSFFVGRDTEAFF

v_call: TRBV20-1
cdr3_aa: CSAHTEGHRNPLYGYTF

v_call: TRBV5-1
cdr3_aa: CASSWDGPNTEAFF

v_call: TRBV6-1
cdr3_aa: CASSVAGGTYEQYF

v_call: TRBV7-9
cdr3_aa: CASSSWGEETQYF

v_call: TRBV21-1
cdr3_aa: CASSKEAQENIQYF

v_call: TRBV4-3
cdr3_aa: CASSIPGPDSNQPQHF

v_call: TRBV18
cdr3_aa: CASSPAAGEEAFF

v_call: TRBV5-1
cdr3_aa: CASSGVGSGVLSTFF

v_call: TRBV5-1
cdr3_aa: CASSMTGFVEYGYTF

v_call: TRBV29-1
cdr3_aa: CSVLGQLVSGANVLTF

v_call: TRBV27
cdr3_aa: CASSFVGGHSNQPQHF

v_call: TRBV27
cdr3_aa: CASSPIIGVGDYGYTF

v_call: TRBV7-2
cdr3_aa: CASSALASNTNTGELFF

v_call: TRBV6-5
cdr3_aa: CASSRSGRRSIQYF

v_call: TRBV14
cdr3_aa: CASSPRLAGPVTDTQYF

v_call: TRBV27
cdr3_aa: CASSLAAHPTRLYF

v_call: TRBV7-8
cdr3_aa: CASSLATGINQPQHF

v_call: TRBV5-1
cdr3_aa: CASSPRLRDNEQFF

v_call: TRBV3-1
cdr3_aa: CASASAKRQGFFLGPSTDTQYF

v_call: TRBV20-1
cdr3_aa: CSASQRQRGTDTQYF

v_call: TRBV20-1
cdr3_aa: CSARFRGETQYF

v_call: TRBV20-1
cdr3_aa: CSARGLAGGSSYNEQFF

v_call: TRBV7-9
cdr3_aa: CASSFRDRVDGYTF

v_call: TRBV3-1
cdr3_aa: CASSPPAGIKNIQYF

v_call: TRBV4-3
cdr3_aa: CASSQDRGGVGYTF

v_call: TRBV27
cdr3_aa: CASSPISGQGGEQYF

v_call: TRBV5-1
cdr3_aa: CASSLVVNRGADTQYF